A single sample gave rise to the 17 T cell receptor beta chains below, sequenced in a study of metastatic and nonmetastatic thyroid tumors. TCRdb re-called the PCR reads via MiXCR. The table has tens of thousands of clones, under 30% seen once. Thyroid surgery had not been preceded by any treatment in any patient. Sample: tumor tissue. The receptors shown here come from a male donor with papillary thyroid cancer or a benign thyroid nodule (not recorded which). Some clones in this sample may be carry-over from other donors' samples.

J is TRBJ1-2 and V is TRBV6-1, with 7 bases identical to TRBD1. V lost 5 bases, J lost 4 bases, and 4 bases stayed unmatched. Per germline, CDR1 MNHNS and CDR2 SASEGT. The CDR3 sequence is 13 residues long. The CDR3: CASSLQGTYGYTF. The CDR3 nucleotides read TGTGCCAGCAGTTTACAGGGGACCTATGGCTACACCTTC.

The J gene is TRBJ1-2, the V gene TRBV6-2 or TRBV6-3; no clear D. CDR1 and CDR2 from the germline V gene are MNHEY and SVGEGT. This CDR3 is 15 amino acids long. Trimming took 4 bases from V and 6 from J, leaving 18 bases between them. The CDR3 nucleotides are TGTGCCAGCAGTTTCACCCACGAGGGAGGTAATGGCTACACCTTC. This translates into CASSFTHEGGNGYTF.

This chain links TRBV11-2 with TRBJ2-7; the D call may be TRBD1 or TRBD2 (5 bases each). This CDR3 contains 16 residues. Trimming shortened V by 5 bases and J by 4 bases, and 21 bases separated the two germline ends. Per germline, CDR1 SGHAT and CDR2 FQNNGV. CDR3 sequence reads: CASSPGPAAVNYEQYF. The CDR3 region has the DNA TGTGCCAGCAGCCCGGGGCCCGCGGCTGTGAATTACGAGCAGTACTTC. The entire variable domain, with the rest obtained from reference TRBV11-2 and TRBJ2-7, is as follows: EAGVAQSPRYKIIEKRQSVAFWCNPISGHATLYWYQQILGQGPKLLIQFQNNGVVDDSQLPKDRFSAERLKGVDSTLKIQPAKLEDSAVYLCASSPGPAAVNYEQYFGPGTRLTVT.

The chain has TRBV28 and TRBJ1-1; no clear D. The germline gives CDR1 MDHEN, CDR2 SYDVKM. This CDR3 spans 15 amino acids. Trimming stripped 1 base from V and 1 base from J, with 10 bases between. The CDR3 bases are TGTGCCAGCAGTTTATTGACCACAGCGAACACTGAAGCTTTCTTT. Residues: CASSLLTTANTEAFF.

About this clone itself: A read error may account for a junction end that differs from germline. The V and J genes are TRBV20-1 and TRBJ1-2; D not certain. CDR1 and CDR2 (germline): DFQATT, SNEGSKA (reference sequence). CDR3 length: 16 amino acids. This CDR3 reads CSSRDHLREIFYCYTF. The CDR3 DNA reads TGCAGTTCTAGAGATCATCTTCGGGAGATCTTCTATTGCTACACCTTC.

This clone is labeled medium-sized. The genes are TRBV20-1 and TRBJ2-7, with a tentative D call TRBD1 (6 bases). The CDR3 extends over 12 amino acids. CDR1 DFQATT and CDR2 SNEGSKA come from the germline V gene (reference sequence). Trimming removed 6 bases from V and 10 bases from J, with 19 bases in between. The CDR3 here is CSAKLATGHQYF. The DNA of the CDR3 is TGCAGTGCGAAACTCGCGACAGGTCATCAGTACTTC.

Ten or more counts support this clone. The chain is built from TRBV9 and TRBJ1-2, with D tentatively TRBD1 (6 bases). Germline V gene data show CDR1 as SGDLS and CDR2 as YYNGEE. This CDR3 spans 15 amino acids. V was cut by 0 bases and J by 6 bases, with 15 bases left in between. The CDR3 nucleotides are TGTGCCAGCAGCGTAGGGGCGGGGGCGCGGGATGGCTACACCTTC. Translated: CASSVGAGARDGYTF.

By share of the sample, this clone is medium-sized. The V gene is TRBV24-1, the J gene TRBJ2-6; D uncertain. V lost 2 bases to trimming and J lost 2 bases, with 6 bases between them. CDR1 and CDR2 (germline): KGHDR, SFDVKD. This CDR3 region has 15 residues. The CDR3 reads CATSDWVAGANVLTF. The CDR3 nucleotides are TGTGCCACCAGTGATTGGGTGGCTGGGGCCAACGTCCTGACTTTC.

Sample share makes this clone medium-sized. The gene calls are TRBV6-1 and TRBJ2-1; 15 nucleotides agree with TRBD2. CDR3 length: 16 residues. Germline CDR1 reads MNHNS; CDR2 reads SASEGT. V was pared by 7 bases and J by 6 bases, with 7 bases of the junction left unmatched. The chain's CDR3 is CASTGLAGGLGNEQFF. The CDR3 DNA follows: TGTGCCAGCACCGGACTAGCGGGAGGGTTGGGCAATGAGCAGTTCTTC.

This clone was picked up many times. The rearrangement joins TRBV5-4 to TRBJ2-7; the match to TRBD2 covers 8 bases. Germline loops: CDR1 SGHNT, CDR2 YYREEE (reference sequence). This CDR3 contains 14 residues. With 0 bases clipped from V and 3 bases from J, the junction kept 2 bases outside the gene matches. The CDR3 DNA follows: TGTGCCAGCAGCTTGGCCGGGACTAGCTACGAGCAGTACTTC. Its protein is CASSLAGTSYEQYF. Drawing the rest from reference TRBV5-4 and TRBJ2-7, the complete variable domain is ETGVTQSPTHLIKTRGQQVTLRCSSQSGHNTVSWYQQALGQGPQFIFQYYREEENGRGNFPPRFSGLQFPNYSSELNVNALELDDSALYLCASSLAGTSYEQYFGPGTRLTVT.

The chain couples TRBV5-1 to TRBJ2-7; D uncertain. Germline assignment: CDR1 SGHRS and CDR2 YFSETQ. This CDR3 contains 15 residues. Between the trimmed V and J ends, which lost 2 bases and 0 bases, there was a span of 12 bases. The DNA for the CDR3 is TGCGCCAGCAGCTTAGGTCTAGTTAGCTCCTACGAGCAGTACTTC. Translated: CASSLGLVSSYEQYF.

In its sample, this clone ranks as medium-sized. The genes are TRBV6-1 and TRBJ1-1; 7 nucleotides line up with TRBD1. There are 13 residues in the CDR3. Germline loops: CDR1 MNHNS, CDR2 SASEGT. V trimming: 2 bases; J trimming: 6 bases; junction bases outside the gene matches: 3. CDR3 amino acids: CASSERRGPEAFF. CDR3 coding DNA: TGTGCCAGCAGTGAAAGGAGGGGGCCTGAAGCTTTCTTT.

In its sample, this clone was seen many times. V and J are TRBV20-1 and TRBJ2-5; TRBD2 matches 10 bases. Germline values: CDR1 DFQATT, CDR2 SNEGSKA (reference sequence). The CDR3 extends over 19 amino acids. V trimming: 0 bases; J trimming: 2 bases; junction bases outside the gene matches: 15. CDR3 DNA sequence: TGCAGTGCTAGAGATGCAGCTAGCGGGAGTCTAAGGTCTCAAGAGACCCAGTACTTC. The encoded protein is CSARDAASGSLRSQETQYF.

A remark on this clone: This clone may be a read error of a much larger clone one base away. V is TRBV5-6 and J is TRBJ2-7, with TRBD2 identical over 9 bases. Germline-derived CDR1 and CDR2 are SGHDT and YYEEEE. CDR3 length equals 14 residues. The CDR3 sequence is CASSVPSGVYGQYF. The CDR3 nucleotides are TGTGCCAGCAGCGTGCCTAGCGGGGTCTACGGGCAGTACTTC.

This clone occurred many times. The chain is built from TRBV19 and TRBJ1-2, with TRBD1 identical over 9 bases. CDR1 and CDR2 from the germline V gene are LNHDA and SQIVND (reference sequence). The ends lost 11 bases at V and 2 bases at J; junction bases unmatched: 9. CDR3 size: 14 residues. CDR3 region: CASSPGQGNYGYTF. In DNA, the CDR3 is TGTGCCTCCTCGCCCGGACAGGGGAACTATGGCTACACCTTC.

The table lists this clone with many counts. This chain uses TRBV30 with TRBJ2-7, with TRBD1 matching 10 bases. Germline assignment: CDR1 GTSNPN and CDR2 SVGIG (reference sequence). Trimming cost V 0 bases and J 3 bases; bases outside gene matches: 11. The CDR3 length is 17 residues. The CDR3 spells CAWSVDRGRLLDYEQYF. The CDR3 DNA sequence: TGTGCCTGGAGTGTAGACAGGGGGCGCCTCTTAGACTACGAGCAGTACTTC.

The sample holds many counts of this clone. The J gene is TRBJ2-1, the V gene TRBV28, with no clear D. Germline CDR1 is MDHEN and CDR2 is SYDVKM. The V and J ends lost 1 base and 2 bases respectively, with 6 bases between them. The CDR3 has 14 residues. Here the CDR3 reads CASSLLVTYNEQFF. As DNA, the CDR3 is TGTGCCAGCAGTTTATTGGTGACCTACAATGAGCAGTTCTTC. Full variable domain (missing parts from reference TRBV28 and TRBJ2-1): DVKVTQSSRYLVKRTGEKVFLECVQDMDHENMFWYRQDPGLGLRLIYFSYDVKMKEKGDIPEGYSVSREKKERFSLILESASTNQTSMYLCASSLLVTYNEQFFGPGTRLTVL.